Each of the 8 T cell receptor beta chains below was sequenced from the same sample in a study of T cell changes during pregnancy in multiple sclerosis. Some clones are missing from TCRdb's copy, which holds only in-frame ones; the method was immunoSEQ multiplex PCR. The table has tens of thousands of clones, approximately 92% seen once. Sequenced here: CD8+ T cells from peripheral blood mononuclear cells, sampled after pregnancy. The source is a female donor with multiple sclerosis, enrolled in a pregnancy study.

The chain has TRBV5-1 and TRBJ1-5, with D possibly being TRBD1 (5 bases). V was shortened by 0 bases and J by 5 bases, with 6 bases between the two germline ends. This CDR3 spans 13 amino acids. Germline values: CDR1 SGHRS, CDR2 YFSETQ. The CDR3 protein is CASSLAQDQPQHF. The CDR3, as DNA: TGCGCCAGCAGCTTGGCACAGGATCAGCCCCAGCATTTT.

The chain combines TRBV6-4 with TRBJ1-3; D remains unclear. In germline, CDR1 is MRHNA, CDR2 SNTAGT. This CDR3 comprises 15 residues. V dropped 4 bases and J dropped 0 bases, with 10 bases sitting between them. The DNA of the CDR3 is TGTGCCAGCAGTGGGGAGCTTTTCTCTGGAAACACCATATATTTT. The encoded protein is CASSGELFSGNTIYF.

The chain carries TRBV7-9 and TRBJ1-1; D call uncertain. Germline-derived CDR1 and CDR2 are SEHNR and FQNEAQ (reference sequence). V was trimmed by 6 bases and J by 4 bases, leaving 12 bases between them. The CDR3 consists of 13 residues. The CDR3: CASRGVEITEAFF. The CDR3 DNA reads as TGTGCCAGCAGAGGAGTGGAAATCACTGAAGCTTTCTTT.

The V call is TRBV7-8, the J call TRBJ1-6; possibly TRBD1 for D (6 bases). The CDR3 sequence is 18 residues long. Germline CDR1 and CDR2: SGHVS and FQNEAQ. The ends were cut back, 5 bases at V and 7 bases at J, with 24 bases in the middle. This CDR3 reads CASSIGPQGFAGNSPLHF. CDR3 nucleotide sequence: TGTGCCAGCAGCATAGGGCCCCAGGGGTTTGCAGGGAATTCACCCCTCCACTTT.

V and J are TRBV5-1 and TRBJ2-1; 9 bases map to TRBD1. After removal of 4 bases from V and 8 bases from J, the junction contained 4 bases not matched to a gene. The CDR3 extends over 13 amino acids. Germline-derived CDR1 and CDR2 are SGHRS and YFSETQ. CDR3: CASSPWTGDEQFF. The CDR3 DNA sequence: TGCGCCAGCAGCCCCTGGACAGGGGATGAGCAGTTCTTC.

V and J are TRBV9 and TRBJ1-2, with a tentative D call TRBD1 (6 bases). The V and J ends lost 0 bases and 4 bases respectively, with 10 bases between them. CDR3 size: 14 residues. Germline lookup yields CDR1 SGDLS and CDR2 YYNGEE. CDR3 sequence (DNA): TGTGCCAGCAGCGTAGCGGGACAAAGCTATGGCTACACCTTC. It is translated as CASSVAGQSYGYTF.

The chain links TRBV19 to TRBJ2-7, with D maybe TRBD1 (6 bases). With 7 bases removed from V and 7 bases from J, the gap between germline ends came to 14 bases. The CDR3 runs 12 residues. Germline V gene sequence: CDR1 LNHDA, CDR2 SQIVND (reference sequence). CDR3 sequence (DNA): TGTGCCAGTACACAGGGTGACGGGGAGCAGTACTTC. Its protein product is CASTQGDGEQYF.

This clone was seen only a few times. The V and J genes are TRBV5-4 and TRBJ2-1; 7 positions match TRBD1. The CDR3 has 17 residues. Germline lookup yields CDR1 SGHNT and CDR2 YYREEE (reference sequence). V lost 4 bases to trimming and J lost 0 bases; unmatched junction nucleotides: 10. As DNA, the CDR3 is TGTGCCAGCAGCCACCCCTTTGACAGGGTCTCCTACAATGAGCAGTTCTTC. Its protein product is CASSHPFDRVSYNEQFF. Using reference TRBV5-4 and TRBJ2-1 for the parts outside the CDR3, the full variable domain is ETGVTQSPTHLIKTRGQQVTLRCSSQSGHNTVSWYQQALGQGPQFIFQYYREEENGRGNFPPRFSGLQFPNYSSELNVNALELDDSALYLCASSHPFDRVSYNEQFFGPGTRLTVL.